The source of this T cell receptor (beta chain) is a study of T cell repertoires in cytomegalovirus infection. CDR1 is MNHNS and CDR2 is SASEGT in the germline V gene. The V gene lost 10 bases and the J gene lost 2 bases, with 12 bases spanning the gap. This CDR3 has 13 amino acids. TCRdb ran MiXCR on the reads and lists one entry per CDR3 protein. Among about 140,000 distinct CDR3 sequences listed, roughly 6.5% were seen once. The receptor was derived from a human donor in good health (CMV status not recorded). Some clones in this sample may be carry-over from other donors' samples. The specimen sequenced was PBMCs. The chain joins TRBV6-1 to TRBJ2-1, with D maybe TRBD1 (6 bases). The DNA of the CDR3 is TGTGCCAACAGGGCCGCGACCTACAATGAGCAGTTCTTC. As protein: CANRAATYNEQFF.